This paragraph covers one T cell receptor (beta chain) sequence. TCRdb keeps only in-frame clones here, not all; method: immunoSEQ multiplex PCR. Of 80,000 or so clones in the sample, approximately 80% were seen once. The sample belongs to a study of blood T cell repertoires in COVID-19. The CDR3 contains 14 residues. Between the trimmed V and J ends, which lost 4 bases and 2 bases, there was a span of 12 bases. Germline-derived CDR1 and CDR2 are SGHNT and YYREEE (reference sequence). The sequenced material came from peripheral blood. This sequence originates from a human donor in a cohort sampled during active COVID-19. The chain combines TRBV5-4 with TRBJ2-5, with D maybe TRBD1 (5 bases). CDR3 in amino acids: CASSPTGPQETQYF. The CDR3 DNA reads TGTGCCAGCAGCCCCACAGGTCCGCAAGAGACCCAGTACTTC.